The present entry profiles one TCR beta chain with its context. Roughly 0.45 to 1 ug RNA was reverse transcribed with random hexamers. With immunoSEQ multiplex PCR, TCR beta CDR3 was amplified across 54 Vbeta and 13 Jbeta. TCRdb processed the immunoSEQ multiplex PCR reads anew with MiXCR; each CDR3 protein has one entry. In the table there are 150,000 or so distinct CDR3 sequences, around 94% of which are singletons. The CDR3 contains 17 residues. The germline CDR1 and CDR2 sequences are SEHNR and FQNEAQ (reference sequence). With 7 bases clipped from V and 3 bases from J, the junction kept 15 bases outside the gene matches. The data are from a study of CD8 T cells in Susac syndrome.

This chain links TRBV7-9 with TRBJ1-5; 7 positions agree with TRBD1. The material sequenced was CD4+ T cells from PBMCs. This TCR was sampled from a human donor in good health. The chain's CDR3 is CASTVGGAGGSNQPQHF. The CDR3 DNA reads TGTGCCAGCACCGTAGGGGGAGCAGGGGGTTCCAATCAGCCCCAGCATTTT.